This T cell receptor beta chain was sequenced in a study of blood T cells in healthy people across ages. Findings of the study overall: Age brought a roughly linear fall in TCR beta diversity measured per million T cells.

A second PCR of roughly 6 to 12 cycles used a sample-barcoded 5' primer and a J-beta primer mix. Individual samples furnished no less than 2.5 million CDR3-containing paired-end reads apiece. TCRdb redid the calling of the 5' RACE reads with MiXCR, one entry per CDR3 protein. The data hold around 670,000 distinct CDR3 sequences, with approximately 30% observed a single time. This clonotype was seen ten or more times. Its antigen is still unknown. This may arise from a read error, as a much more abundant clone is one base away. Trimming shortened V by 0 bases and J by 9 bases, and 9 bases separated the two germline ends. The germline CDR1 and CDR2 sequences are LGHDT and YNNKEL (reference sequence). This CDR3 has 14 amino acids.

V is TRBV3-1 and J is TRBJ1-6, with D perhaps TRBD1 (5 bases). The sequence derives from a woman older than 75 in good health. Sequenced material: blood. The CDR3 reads CASSQDRAGSPLHF. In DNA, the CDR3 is TGTGCCAGCAGCCAAGACAGGGCCGGTTCACCCCTCCACTTT.